This T cell receptor beta chain derives from a study of cytotoxic CD8 clonotypes in ibrutinib-treated CLL. Concerning this clone itself: Its antigen is unidentified.

Libraries were prepared by immunoSEQ multiplex PCR; TCRdb keeps only in-frame clonotypes and omits some of them. Of 140,000 to 150,000 clones in the sample, 70% to 80% were seen once. V lost 6 bases and J lost 5, with 7 bases in between. Germline CDR1 is MDHEN and CDR2 is SYDVKM. The CDR3 extends over 12 amino acids. Study-level results: Shared public clonotypes were rare, and on treatment they either got smaller or stayed the same.

This clonotype was sampled from a human donor with chronic lymphocytic leukemia. V and J are TRBV28 and TRBJ1-4; no reliable D call. The specimen comprised PBMCs, sampled after 24 months of ibrutinib treatment. CDR3 sequence reads: CASSERNEKLFF. The CDR3 region has the DNA TGTGCCAGCAGCGAAAGAAATGAAAAACTGTTTTTT.